Sequencing of this TCR beta chain was carried out in a study of cytomegalovirus exposure and HLA in healthy donors. Overall study results and limits: TCR sequences were mostly rare, though some public TCRs occurred in many donors. With high specificity and sensitivity, the classifier reportedly diagnosed cytomegalovirus status. Listed as cytomegalovirus-associated were 150 to 200 TCR beta chains.

The J segment lost 5 bases and the V segment lost 1 base, leaving 6 bases of the junction unmatched. Germline CDR1 and CDR2: MGHDK and SYGVNS. The CDR3 is made up of 15 amino acids. Method: immunoSEQ multiplex PCR; TCRdb's copy keeps in-frame clones and lacks some. The repertoire holds 250,000 to 300,000 clones, with about 86% as singletons. Concerning this clone: Antigen specificity is unknown.

The sample comprised PBMCs. The chain recombines TRBV25-1 with TRBJ2-5, with 8 bases fitting TRBD2. The sequence was obtained from a woman aged 18-29 years in good health and CMV-seronegative. CDR3 protein: CASSEFRGGQETQYF. The CDR3 DNA follows: TGTGCCAGCAGTGAATTTCGGGGGGGCCAGGAGACCCAGTACTTC.